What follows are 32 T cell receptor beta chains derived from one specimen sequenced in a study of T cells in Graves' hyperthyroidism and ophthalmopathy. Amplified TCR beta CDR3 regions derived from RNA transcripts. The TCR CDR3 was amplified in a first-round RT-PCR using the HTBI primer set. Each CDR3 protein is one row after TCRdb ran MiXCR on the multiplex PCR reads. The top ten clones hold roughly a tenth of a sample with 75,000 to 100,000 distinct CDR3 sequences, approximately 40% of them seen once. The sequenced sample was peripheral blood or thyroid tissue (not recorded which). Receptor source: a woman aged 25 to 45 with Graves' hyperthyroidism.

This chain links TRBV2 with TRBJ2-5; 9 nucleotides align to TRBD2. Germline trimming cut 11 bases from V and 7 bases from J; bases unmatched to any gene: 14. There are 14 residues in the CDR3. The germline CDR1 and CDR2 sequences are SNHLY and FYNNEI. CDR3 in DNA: TGTGCCTGCGCGGGAGTAGCGGGAGTAGGGACCCAGTACTTC. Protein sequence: CACAGVAGVGTQYF. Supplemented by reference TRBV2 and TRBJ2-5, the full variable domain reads EPEVTQTPSHQVTQMGQEVILRCVPISNHLYFYWYRQILGQKVEFLVSFYNNEISEKSEIFDDQFSVERPDGSNFTLKIRSTKLEDSAMYFCACAGVAGVGTQYFGPGTRLLVL.

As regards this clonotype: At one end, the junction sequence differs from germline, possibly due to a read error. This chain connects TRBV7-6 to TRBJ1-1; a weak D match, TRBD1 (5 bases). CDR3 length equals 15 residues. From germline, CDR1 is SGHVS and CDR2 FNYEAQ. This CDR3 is CASSLLWSMDTEASF. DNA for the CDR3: TGTGCCAGCAGCTTACTCTGGTCGATGGACACTGAAGCTTCCTTT. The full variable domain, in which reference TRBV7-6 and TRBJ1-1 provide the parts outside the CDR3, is GAGVSQSPRYKVTKRGQDVALRCDPISGHVSLYWYRQALGQGPEFLTYFNYEAQQDKSGLPNDRFSAERPEGSISTLTIQRTEQRDSAMYRCASSLLWSMDTEASFGQGTRLTVV.

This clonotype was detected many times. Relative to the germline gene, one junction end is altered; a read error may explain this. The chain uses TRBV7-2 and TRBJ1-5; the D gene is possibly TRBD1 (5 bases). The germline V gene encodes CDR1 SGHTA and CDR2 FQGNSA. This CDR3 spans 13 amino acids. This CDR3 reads CASSLGPRSGAYF. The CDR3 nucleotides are TGTGCCAGCAGCTTAGGTCCGCGATCCGGGGCCTATTTT.

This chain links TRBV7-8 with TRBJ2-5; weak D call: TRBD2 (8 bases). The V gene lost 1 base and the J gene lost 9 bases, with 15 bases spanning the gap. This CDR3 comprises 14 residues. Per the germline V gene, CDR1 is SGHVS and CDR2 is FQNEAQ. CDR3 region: CASSLGRGGQPQYF. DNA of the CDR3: TGTGCCAGCAGCTTAGGACGGGGGGGACAGCCCCAGTACTTC.

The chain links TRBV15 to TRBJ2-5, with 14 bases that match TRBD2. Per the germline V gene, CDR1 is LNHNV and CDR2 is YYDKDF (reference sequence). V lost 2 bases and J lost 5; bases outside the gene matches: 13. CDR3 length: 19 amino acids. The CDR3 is CATSRHGGTSGRRRETQYF. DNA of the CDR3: TGTGCCACCAGCAGACACGGAGGGACTAGCGGGAGAAGGCGGGAGACCCAGTACTTC.

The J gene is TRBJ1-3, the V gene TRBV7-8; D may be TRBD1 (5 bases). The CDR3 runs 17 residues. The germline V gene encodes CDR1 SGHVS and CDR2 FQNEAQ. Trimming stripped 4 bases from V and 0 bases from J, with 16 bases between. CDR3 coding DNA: TGTGCCAGCAGCTCAGGATACGGGGCCCTCTCTGGAAACACCATATATTTT. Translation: CASSSGYGALSGNTIYF.

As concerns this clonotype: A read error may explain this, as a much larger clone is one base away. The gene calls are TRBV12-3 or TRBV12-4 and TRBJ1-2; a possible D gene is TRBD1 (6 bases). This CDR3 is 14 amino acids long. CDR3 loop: CASSFGQLNCGYTF. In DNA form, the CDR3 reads TGTGCCAGCAGTTTTGGACAGCTTAACTGTGGCTACACCTTC.

The chain's CDR3 is CASSLVVGRRNTGELFF. CDR3 bases: TGTGCCAGCAGCTTAGTTGTGGGCCGTAGGAACACCGGGGAGCTGTTTTTT. The chain couples TRBV7-2 to TRBJ2-2; D is uncertain. V was cut by 1 base and J by 1 base, with 13 bases left in between. This CDR3 has 17 residues. Germline lookup yields CDR1 SGHTA and CDR2 FQGNSA.

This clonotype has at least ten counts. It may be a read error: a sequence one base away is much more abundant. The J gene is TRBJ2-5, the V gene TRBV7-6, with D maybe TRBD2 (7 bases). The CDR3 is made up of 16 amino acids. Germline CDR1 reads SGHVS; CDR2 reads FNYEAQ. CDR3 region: CASSYYAGAIQGTQYF. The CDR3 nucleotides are TGTGCCAGCAGTTATTACGCGGGGGCCATACAAGGGACCCAGTACTTC.

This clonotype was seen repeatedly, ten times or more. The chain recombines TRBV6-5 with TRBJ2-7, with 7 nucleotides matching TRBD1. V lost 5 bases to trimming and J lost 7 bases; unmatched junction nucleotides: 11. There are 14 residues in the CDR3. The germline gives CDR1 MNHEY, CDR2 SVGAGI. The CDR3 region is CASSAGTESSEQYF. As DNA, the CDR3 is TGTGCCAGCAGTGCCGGGACAGAATCCAGTGAGCAGTACTTC.

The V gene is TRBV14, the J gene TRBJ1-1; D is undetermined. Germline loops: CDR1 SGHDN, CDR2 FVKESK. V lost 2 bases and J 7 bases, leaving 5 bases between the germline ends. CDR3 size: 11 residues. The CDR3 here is CASSQYIEAFF. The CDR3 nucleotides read TGTGCCAGCAGCCAATACATTGAAGCTTTCTTT.

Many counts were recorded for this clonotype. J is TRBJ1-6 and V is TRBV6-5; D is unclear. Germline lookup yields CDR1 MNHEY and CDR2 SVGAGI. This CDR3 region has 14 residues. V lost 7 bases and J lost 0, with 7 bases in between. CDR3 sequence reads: CASTQSSYNSPLHF. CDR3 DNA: TGTGCCAGCACTCAGAGCTCCTATAATTCACCCCTCCACTTT.

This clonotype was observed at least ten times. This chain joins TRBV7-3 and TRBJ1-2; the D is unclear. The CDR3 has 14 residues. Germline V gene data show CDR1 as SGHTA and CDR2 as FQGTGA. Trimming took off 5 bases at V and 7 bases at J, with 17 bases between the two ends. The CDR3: CASSPRLSPIGYTF. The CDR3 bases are TGTGCCAGCAGCCCCCGGCTGAGTCCCATTGGCTACACCTTC.

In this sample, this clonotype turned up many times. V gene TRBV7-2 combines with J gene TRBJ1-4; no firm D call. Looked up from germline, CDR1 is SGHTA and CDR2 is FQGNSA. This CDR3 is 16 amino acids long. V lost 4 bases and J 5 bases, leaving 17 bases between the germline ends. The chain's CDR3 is CASSYASGSGNEKLFF. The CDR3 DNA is TGTGCCAGCAGCTATGCTTCGGGGTCTGGGAATGAAAAACTGTTTTTT. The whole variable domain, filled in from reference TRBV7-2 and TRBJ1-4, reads GAGVSQSPSNKVTEKGKDVELRCDPISGHTALYWYRQSLGQGLEFLIYFQGNSAPDKSGLPSDRFSAERTGGSVSTLTIQRTQQEDSAVYLCASSYASGSGNEKLFFGSGTQLSVL.

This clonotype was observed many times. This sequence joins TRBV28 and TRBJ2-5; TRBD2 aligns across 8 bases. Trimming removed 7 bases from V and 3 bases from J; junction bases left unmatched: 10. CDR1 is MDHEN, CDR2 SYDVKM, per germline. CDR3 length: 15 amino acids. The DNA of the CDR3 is TGTGCCAGCACCAAACTAGCGGAGAGGGAAGAGACCCAGTACTTC. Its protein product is CASTKLAEREETQYF. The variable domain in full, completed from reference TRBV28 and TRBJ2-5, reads DVKVTQSSRYLVKRTGEKVFLECVQDMDHENMFWYRQDPGLGLRLIYFSYDVKMKEKGDIPEGYSVSREKKERFSLILESASTNQTSMYLCASTKLAEREETQYFGPGTRLLVL.

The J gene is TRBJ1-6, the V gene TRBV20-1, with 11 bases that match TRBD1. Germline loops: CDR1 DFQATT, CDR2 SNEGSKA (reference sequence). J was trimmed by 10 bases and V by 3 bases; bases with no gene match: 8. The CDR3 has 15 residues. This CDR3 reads CSASPGTGGSSPLHF. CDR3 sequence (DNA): TGCAGTGCTAGTCCCGGGACAGGGGGTTCGTCACCCCTCCACTTT.

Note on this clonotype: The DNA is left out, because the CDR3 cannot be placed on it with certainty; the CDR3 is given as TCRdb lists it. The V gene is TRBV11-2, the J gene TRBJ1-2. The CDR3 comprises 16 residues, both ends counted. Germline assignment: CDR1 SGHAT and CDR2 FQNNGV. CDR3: CASSLFGGGAIHGHTF.

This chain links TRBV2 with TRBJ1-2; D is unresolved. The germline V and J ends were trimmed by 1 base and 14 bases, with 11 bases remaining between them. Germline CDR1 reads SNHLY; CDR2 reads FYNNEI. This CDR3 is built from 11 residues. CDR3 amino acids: CASSEGDPRTF. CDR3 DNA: TGTGCCAGCAGTGAAGGAGACCCAAGAACCTTC.

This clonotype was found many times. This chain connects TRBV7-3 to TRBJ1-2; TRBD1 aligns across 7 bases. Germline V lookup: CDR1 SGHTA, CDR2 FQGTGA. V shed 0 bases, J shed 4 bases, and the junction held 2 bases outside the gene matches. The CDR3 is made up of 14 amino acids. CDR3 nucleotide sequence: TGTGCCAGCAGCTTAACGTCAGGGGGCTATGGCTACACCTTC. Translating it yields CASSLTSGGYGYTF.

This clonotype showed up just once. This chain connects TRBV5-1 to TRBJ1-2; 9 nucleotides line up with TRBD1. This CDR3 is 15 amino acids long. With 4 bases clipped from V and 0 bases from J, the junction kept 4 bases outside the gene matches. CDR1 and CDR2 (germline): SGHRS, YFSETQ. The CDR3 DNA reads TGCGCCAGCAGCCCACAGGGGGCCTCTAACTATGGCTACACCTTC. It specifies CASSPQGASNYGYTF.

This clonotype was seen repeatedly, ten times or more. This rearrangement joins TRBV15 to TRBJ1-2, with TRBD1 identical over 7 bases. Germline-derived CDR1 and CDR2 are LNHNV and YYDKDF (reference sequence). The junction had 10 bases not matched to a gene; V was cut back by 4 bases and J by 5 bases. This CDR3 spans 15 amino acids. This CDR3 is CATSTRLGTEYGYTF. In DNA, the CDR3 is TGTGCCACCAGCACACGGCTCGGGACAGAATATGGCTACACCTTC.

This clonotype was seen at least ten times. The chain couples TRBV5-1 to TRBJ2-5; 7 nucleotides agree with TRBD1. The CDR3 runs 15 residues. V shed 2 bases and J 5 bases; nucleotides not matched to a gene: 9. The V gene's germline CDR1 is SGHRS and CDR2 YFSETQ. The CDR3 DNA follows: TGCGCCAGCAGCTTAGCGACAGGGAAGGGGGAGACCCAGTACTTC. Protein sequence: CASSLATGKGETQYF.

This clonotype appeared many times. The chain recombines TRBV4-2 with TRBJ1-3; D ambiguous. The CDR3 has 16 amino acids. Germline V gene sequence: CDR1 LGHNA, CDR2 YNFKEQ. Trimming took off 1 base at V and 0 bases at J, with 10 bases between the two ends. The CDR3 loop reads CASSQGRTSSGNTIYF. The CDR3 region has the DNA TGTGCCAGCAGCCAAGGGAGAACGAGCTCTGGAAACACCATATATTTT.

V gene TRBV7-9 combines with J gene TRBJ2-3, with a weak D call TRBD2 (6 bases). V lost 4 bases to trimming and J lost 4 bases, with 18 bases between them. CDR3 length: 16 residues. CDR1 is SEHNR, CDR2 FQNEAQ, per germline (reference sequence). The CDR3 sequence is CASSSSWEDVSDTQYF. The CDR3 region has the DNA TGTGCCAGCAGCTCATCATGGGAGGACGTCTCAGATACGCAGTATTTT. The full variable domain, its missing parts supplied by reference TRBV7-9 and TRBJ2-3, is DTGVSQNPRHKITKRGQNVTFRCDPISEHNRLYWYRQTLGQGPEFLTYFQNEAQLEKSRLLSDRFSAERPKGSFSTLEIQRTEQGDSAMYLCASSSSWEDVSDTQYFGPGTRLTVL.

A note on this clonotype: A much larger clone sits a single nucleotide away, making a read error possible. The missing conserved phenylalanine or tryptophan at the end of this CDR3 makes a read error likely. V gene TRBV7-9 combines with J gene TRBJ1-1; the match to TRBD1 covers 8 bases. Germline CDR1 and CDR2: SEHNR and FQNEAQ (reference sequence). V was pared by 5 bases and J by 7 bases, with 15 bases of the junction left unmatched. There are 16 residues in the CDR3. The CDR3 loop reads CASSQAVGQGNVEAFL. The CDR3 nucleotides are TGTGCCAGCAGCCAAGCAGTAGGACAGGGAAATGTTGAAGCTTTCTTA.

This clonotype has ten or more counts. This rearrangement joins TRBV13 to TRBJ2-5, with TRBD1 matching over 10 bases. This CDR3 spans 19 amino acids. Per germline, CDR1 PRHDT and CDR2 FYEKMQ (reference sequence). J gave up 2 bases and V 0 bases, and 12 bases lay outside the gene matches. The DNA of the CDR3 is TGTGCCAGCAGCTTAGGCGCCGGGACAGGGGCTACGGGGCAAGAGACCCAGTACTTC. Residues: CASSLGAGTGATGQETQYF.

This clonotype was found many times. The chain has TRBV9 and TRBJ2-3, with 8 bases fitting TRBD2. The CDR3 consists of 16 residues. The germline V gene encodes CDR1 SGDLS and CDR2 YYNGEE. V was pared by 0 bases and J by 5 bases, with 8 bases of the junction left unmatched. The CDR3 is CASSVVGSGNGDTQYF. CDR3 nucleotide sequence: TGTGCCAGCAGCGTAGTCGGTAGCGGGAATGGAGATACGCAGTATTTT.

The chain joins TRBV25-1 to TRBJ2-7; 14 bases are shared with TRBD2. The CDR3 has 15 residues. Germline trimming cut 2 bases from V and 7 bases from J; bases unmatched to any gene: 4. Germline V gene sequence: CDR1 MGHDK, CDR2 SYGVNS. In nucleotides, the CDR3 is TGTGCCAGCAGTGAAGGACTAGCGGGAGGAGCTGAGCAGTACTTC. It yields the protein CASSEGLAGGAEQYF.

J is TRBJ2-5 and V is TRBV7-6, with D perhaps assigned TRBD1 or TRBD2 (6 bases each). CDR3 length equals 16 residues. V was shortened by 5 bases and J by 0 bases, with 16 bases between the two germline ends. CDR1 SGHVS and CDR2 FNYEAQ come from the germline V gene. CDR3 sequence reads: CASSLYRDLNQETQYF. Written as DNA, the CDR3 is TGTGCCAGCAGCCTTTACAGGGACTTAAACCAAGAGACCCAGTACTTC.

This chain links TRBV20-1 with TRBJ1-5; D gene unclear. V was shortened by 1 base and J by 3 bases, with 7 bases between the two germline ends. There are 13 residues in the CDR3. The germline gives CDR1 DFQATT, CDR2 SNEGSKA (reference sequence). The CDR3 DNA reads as TGCAGTGCTAGAGGGGCTCCCAATCAGCCCCAGCATTTT. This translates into CSARGAPNQPQHF.

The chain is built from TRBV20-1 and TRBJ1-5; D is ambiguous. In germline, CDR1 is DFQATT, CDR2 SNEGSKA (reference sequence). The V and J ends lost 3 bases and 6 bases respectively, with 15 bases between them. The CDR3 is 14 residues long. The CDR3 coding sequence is TGCAGTGCTAGTAGCGCAGACGTGCGTCAGCCCCAGCATTTT. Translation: CSASSADVRQPQHF.

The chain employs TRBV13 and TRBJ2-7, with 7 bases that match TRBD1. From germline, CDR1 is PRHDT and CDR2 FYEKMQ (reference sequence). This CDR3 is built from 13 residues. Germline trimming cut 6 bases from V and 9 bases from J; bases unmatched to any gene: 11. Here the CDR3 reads CASSLGGRGAQYF. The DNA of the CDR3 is TGTGCCAGCAGTCTAGGGGGCAGGGGAGCGCAGTACTTC.